This entry concerns a single TCR beta chain. The antigen remains unidentified. PCR primers comprised 60 Vbeta and 13 Jbeta primers. The repertoire was sequenced with immunoSEQ multiplex PCR; TCRdb's copy has only in-frame clones and lacks some. The sample consists of about 150,000 clones, about 83% of them appearing once. These data belong to a study of cytomegalovirus exposure and HLA in healthy donors. Study results and limitations: No immune exposure information besides CMV serostatus was available. Highly shared sequence variants in one cluster were likely a sequencing artifact. What a later analysis showed was that several of the most significant clusters appeared linked to common viral pathogens.

J lost 3 bases, V lost 3 bases, and 6 bases had no gene match. The germline V gene has CDR1 SGDLS and CDR2 YYNGEE. The CDR3 extends over 16 amino acids. Sequencing was done on a sample of PBMCs. The genes are TRBV9 and TRBJ2-5, with 12 positions matching TRBD2. The origin of this receptor is a man in his forties in good health and CMV-seropositive. The CDR3 here is CASSAGLAGPEETQYF. CDR3 in DNA: TGTGCCAGCAGCGCCGGACTAGCGGGACCAGAAGAGACCCAGTACTTC.